This T cell receptor beta chain is drawn from a study of T cells expressing NK-cell markers. The germline V gene encodes CDR1 LNHDA and CDR2 SQIVND (reference sequence). The length of the CDR3 is 13 residues. It was by 5'RACE template switching with UMIs that TCR beta cDNA was made. TCRdb processed the 5' RACE reads again and assigns one entry to each CDR3 protein, with no DNA. Its table records about 460,000 distinct CDR3 sequences. The sequencing input was blood T cells: a sorted CD56 or NKG2C T cell subset, CD4+ or CD8+ T cells, or bulk PBMC T cells (not recorded which). The receptor was isolated from a woman in her forties or fifties in good health. The chain carries TRBV19 and TRBJ1-5; the D gene TCRdb calls, TRBD1, cannot be checked with no DNA. The CDR3 loop reads CASSMPLNQPQHF.